This section outlines one T cell receptor (beta chain) sequence together with its context. The specificity of this receptor is unknown. Per-base quality was not reported, and no clone a single base away is much larger than it. Trimming costs V 8 bases and J 1 base, and their ends lie 15 bases apart. The germline V gene specifies MNHEY as CDR1 and SVGAGI as CDR2. The CDR3, cysteine through phenylalanine, is 14 amino acids long. The CDR3 DNA has 42 bases and is translated from base 1. These data originate in a study of blood T cell repertoires in COVID-19 (dated by TCRdb to 2020 to 2022). About the study as a whole: The collaborator samples originated in the United States, Italy and Spain and spanned the acute and convalescent phases of COVID-19. The prospective study material was composed of cDNA or gDNA derived from T cells, B-cell-depleted T cells, or PBMCs. The dataset comprised deeply sampled blood TCRbeta repertoires from subjects exposed to, actively infected with, or recovered from COVID-19. A freely available public database, intended as a resource for researchers studying the immune response to SARS-CoV-2, is where the repertoires were released. The samples were drawn from two sources: the first 160 participants of the ongoing ImmuneRACE study, and 1,200 or so subjects contributed by 6 global collaborators. Sample metadata almost always included a de-identified subject ID, COVID-19 status, age in years and sex. Where HLA class I and class II types were available, the types were taken from metadata supplied by the sample provider, not from assay-based typing.

The immunoSEQ Assay, a bias-controlled multiplex PCR, was used to amplify TCRbeta CDR3 regions from genomic DNA. In the source study's methods: Nucleated cell counts per sample were estimated from amplification of reference gene primers within the assay. To quantify the absolute abundance of each unique TCRbeta CDR3 rearrangement, sequence reads were collapsed and filtered. For each sample, productive Simpson clonality was calculated as the square root of Simpson's diversity index over productive rearrangements. This is the immuneACCESS table as TCRdb keeps it, with only in-frame sequences that have V and J called. A part of the clones is gone; compared with another copy, unresolved V genes explain less than half, and the rest is unexplained. The DNA gave D and trimming, while V, J and clone size come from that table. Present in this sample are under 100,000 clones, around four fifths of which were seen just once. The ten largest clones take up almost 3.5% of the sample.

Whole blood was collected in K2EDTA tubes by collaborating institutions according to the institutions' own protocols. For TCRbeta analysis, collaborators shipped samples in one of three forms: frozen whole blood, isolated PBMCs, or DNA extracted from either of those sample types. Study-wide findings and limitations: Clinical and demographic metadata were provided uncurated, with the amount varying by source and participant.

This TCR was sampled from a man aged 50-60 years with acute or convalescent COVID-19. The specimen sequenced was peripheral blood. The chain uses TRBV6-5 and TRBJ2-7; TRBD1 is perhaps the D gene, given 6 matching bases. The nucleotide sequence is given as TGTGCCAGCGCCTACGGGGACACTTCCTACGAGCAGTACTTC. Translated, it reads CASAYGDTSYEQYF.